Included here is one T cell receptor beta chain sequence, with context. The germline V and J ends were trimmed by 6 bases and 0 bases, with 8 bases remaining between them. Germline V gene sequence: CDR1 ENHRY, CDR2 SYGVKD. This CDR3 region has 13 residues. Measured with immunoSEQ multiplex PCR; TCRdb has only the in-frame clones, and not every one. The table has roughly 2.2 million clones, 80% to 95% seen once. The data derive from a study of shared clonotypes between healthy human individuals. The rearrangement uses TRBV10-3 and TRBJ1-1; no definite D call. The origin of this receptor is a man aged 18-30 years in good health. Some clones in this sample may be carry-over from other donors' samples. Input material: naive CD4+ T cells from PBMCs. Subset reported: CD45RA+ positively selected. CDR3 DNA sequence: TGTGCCATCAGCAGATCAATGAACACTGAAGCTTTCTTT. This gives the protein CAISRSMNTEAFF.